This T cell receptor (beta chain) was observed in a study of CD8+ T cells in alopecia areata. About the research overall: A 6-month off-drug phase came after tofacitinib, which had lasted 6 to 18 months.

This clone was counted once. Germline lookup yields CDR1 SGDLS and CDR2 YYNGEE. This CDR3 is 13 amino acids long. V lost 4 bases, J lost 2 bases, and 9 bases lay in between. Treatment indicated: oral pan-JAK inhibitor, 5-10 mg twice daily. Lesional scalp punch biopsies and peripheral blood came from alopecia areata patients. T lymphocytes (CD4+ and CD8+) were sorted from PBMCs. Isolated RNA was reverse transcribed into cDNA used as the sequencing template. Libraries were prepared by immunoSEQ multiplex PCR; TCRdb keeps only in-frame clonotypes and omits some of them. The sample lists about 90,000 clones, around 44% occurring once.

The source is a human donor with alopecia areata. V gene TRBV9 combines with J gene TRBJ1-1; D is possibly TRBD1 (6 bases). Sample: CD8+ T cells sorted from blood, taken at week 24, from a patient treated with tofacitinib. CDR3 in DNA: TGTGCCAGCAGCCCGACAGGAAACACTGAAGCTTTCTTT. Its protein is CASSPTGNTEAFF. The full variable domain, rest sourced from reference TRBV9 and TRBJ1-1, is DSGVTQTPKHLITATGQRVTLRCSPRSGDLSVYWYQQSLDQGLQFLIQYYNGEERAKGNILERFSAQQFPDLHSELNLSSLELGDSALYFCASSPTGNTEAFFGQGTRLTVV.